This T cell receptor (beta chain) was profiled in a study of shared clonotypes between healthy human individuals. About the research overall: Per donor, three plates held CD4 naive cells, three held CD4 memory, two held CD8 naive and one held CD8 memory. Broader study findings: Several donors showed sharing of about 4.8% of naive CD4 clonotypes. Non-shared clonotypes displayed generation probabilities falling below those of clonotypes present in all four donors.

Clones were read by immunoSEQ multiplex PCR, and TCRdb kept only the in-frame ones, dropping some. The sample lists about a million clones, 70% to 85% seen once, with 1.5% in the top ten. Participating donors were healthy, HIV-negative adults free of recent acute infections or vaccinations. This clone has only one observation. Its antigen is currently unknown. Sequencing was carried out using memory CD4+ T cells sorted from blood. The subset: CD45RA-negative fraction. This TCR was recovered from a man aged 18 to 29 in good health.

As DNA, the CDR3 is TGTGCCAGCATCAAGGAAAGCAGGGGTGACAATTCACCCCTCCACTTT. This gives the protein CASIKESRGDNSPLHF. This rearrangement joins TRBV2 to TRBJ1-6, with TRBD1 as a possible D gene (6 bases). From germline, CDR1 is SNHLY and CDR2 FYNNEI. The V end lost 7 bases, the J end lost 7 bases, and 20 bases lay between the germline ends. The CDR3 is made up of 16 amino acids. Supplemented by reference TRBV2 and TRBJ1-6, the full variable domain reads EPEVTQTPSHQVTQMGQEVILRCVPISNHLYFYWYRQILGQKVEFLVSFYNNEISEKSEIFDDQFSVERPDGSNFTLKIRSTKLEDSAMYFCASIKESRGDNSPLHFGNGTRLTVT.